This section outlines one TCR beta chain sequence together with its context. This entry comes from a study of blood T cell repertoires in COVID-19. TCRdb's copy holds only in-frame clones and misses some; the assay was immunoSEQ multiplex PCR. The profile shows 200,000 to 250,000 clones, 88% of them singletons. Trimming stripped 0 bases from V and 0 bases from J, with 12 bases between. CDR1 SGHAT and CDR2 FQNNGV come from the germline V gene. CDR3 length: 18 residues. This sequence joins TRBV11-2 and TRBJ2-6; D uncertain. Specimen: PBMCs or T cells enriched from blood (not recorded which). This TCR was sampled from a woman aged 25 to 45 who had recovered from COVID-19. CDR3 DNA: TGTGCCAGCAGCTTAGATAGTGGTTATAACTCTGGGGCCAACGTCCTGACTTTC. Protein: CASSLDSGYNSGANVLTF.